Below are 15 T cell receptor beta chains sequenced from a single sample in a study of T cell responses to AZD1222 COVID-19 vaccine. The method was immunoSEQ multiplex PCR; TCRdb's version includes in-frame clones alone and lacks a portion of them. The sample shows around 120,000 clones, approximately 84% of them seen only once. The sample was peripheral blood, taken on day 0 of AZD1222 vaccination. Receptors were obtained from an adult in good health.

This rearrangement joins TRBV7-3 to TRBJ1-1, with D possibly TRBD1 on 5 matching bases. Between the trimmed V and J ends, which lost 5 bases and 5 bases, there was a span of 21 bases. CDR1 SGHTA and CDR2 FQGTGA come from the germline V gene. The CDR3 has 16 residues. DNA of the CDR3: TGTGCCAGCAGCATCTTTCGGGGCACCCGAATAACTGAAGCTTTCTTT. Amino acid sequence: CASSIFRGTRITEAFF.

This chain links TRBV7-2 with TRBJ1-5; tentatively, D is TRBD1 (5 bases). From germline, CDR1 is SGHTA and CDR2 FQGNSA. V was trimmed by 0 bases and J by 3 bases, leaving 12 bases between them. There are 16 residues in the CDR3. The CDR3 region is CASSLARQGDNQPQHF. CDR3 sequence (DNA): TGTGCCAGCAGCTTAGCTCGGCAGGGTGACAATCAGCCCCAGCATTTT.

This clone was observed a few times. The rearrangement uses TRBV6-5 and TRBJ1-1; TRBD1 is a possible D gene (6 bases). This CDR3 is built from 15 residues. Germline CDR1 and CDR2: MNHEY and SVGAGI. Trimming took 6 bases from V and 4 from J, leaving 18 bases between them. CDR3 sequence reads: CASRQGGSLITEAFF. CDR3 DNA: TGTGCCAGCAGACAGGGCGGTTCGTTGATCACTGAAGCTTTCTTT.

The chain has TRBV6-4 and TRBJ2-6; unclear D gene. The CDR3 has 15 residues. Trimming shortened V by 2 bases and J by 0 bases, and 5 bases separated the two germline ends. The V gene's germline CDR1 is MRHNA and CDR2 SNTAGT. CDR3 region: CASSDAGSGANVLTF. DNA for the CDR3: TGTGCCAGCAGTGACGCAGGCTCTGGGGCCAACGTCCTGACTTTC.

V gene TRBV9 combines with J gene TRBJ2-3; D unresolved. The CDR3 covers 13 residues. Deletions cut 3 bases from V and 0 bases from J, with 5 bases between. The germline V gene encodes CDR1 SGDLS and CDR2 YYNGEE. DNA for the CDR3: TGTGCCAGCAGCGGGCCTAGCACAGATACGCAGTATTTT. Translated: CASSGPSTDTQYF.

This rearrangement joins TRBV3-1 (or the pseudogene TRBV3-2) to TRBJ2-7; the D gene is possibly TRBD1 (6 bases). The CDR3 extends over 13 amino acids. V was trimmed by 2 bases and J by 6 bases, leaving 11 bases between them. Germline CDR1 reads LGHDT; CDR2 reads YNNKEL (reference sequence). The CDR3 nucleotides are TGTGCCAGCAGCCAACAGACAGGTCGCGAGCAGTACTTC. This encodes CASSQQTGREQYF.

The rearrangement links TRBV28 to TRBJ2-7; 7 bases agree with TRBD1. CDR3 length equals 14 residues. The germline CDR1 and CDR2 sequences are MDHEN and SYDVKM. V lost 4 bases and J lost 3; bases outside the gene matches: 6. As DNA, the CDR3 is TGTGCCAGCAGTTCCGGGACAGTCCTCTACGAGCAGTACTTC. Protein product: CASSSGTVLYEQYF.

This chain joins TRBV5-4 and TRBJ2-5; D possibly uses TRBD1 or TRBD2 (5 bases each). CDR1 SGHNT and CDR2 YYREEE come from the germline V gene (reference sequence). This CDR3 is built from 15 residues. V lost 7 bases, J lost 1 base, and 17 bases lay in between. CDR3 protein: CASATSGGTQETQYF. The CDR3 nucleotides read TGTGCCAGCGCAACGAGTGGGGGAACCCAAGAGACCCAGTACTTC.

The CDR3 region is CASSPTGSAYEQYF. The CDR3, as DNA: TGTGCCAGCTCCCCGACAGGATCAGCCTACGAGCAGTACTTC. The V call is TRBV28, the J call TRBJ2-7; the D gene is possibly TRBD1 (6 bases). Trimming took 8 bases from V and 2 from J, leaving 16 bases between them. The length of the CDR3 is 14 residues. Germline lookup yields CDR1 MDHEN and CDR2 SYDVKM.

V usage is TRBV6-4 and J usage is TRBJ2-3; TRBD2 aligns across 9 bases. The trim removed 6 bases at V and 6 bases at J, leaving 4 bases unmatched. Per germline, CDR1 MRHNA and CDR2 SNTAGT. The CDR3 extends over 13 amino acids. The CDR3 DNA reads TGTGCCAGCAGAGGTAGCGGGGGCGATACGCAGTATTTT. The encoded protein is CASRGSGGDTQYF.

The chain joins TRBV24-1 to TRBJ2-2, with a weak D call TRBD1 (5 bases). Per germline, CDR1 KGHDR and CDR2 SFDVKD. Trimming left V 6 bases short and J 7 bases short, with 11 bases between. This CDR3 contains 13 residues. The CDR3 loop is CATSHQGIGELFF. In DNA, the CDR3 is TGTGCCACCAGTCACCAGGGTATCGGGGAGCTGTTTTTT.

The CDR3 DNA reads TGCGCCAGCAGCCAAGATGGGGGGACTAGCGCAGATACGCAGTATTTT. It encodes CASSQDGGTSADTQYF. The chain recombines TRBV4-1 with TRBJ2-3; 10 nucleotides match TRBD2. The V gene's germline CDR1 is MGHRA and CDR2 YSYEKL. The CDR3 spans 16 residues. The V and J ends lost 0 bases and 4 bases, in that order; junction bases with no gene match: 4.

The rearrangement uses TRBV5-4 and TRBJ2-7, with no clear D. Germline-derived CDR1 and CDR2 are SGHNT and YYREEE (reference sequence). The CDR3 covers 13 residues. V lost 4 bases and J lost 3, with 11 bases in between. The CDR3 here is CASSLTGVYEQYF. The CDR3 coding sequence is TGTGCCAGCAGCCTCACTGGGGTCTACGAGCAGTACTTC.

Only a few counts were recorded for this clone. The V call is TRBV6-4, the J call TRBJ1-2; 8 bases are shared with TRBD1. Losses at the gene ends were 6 bases for V and 4 bases for J; bases not matched to a gene: 16. Germline V CDR1 and CDR2: MRHNA, SNTAGT. The CDR3 has 17 residues. The CDR3 bases are TGTGCCAGCAGCGAAGACACAAGACAGGGGTACGGCTATGGCTACACCTTC. It translates to CASSEDTRQGYGYGYTF.

The chain has TRBV4-2 and TRBJ2-7; 10 nucleotides align to TRBD1. Germline loops: CDR1 LGHNA, CDR2 YNFKEQ. Unmatched junction bases numbered 9, after V lost 0 bases and J lost 7 bases. The CDR3 is 16 amino acids. The CDR3 spells CASSQDAGTGAGEQYF. CDR3 DNA: TGTGCCAGCAGCCAAGATGCCGGGACAGGGGCCGGTGAGCAGTACTTC.